This T cell receptor (beta chain) originates from a study of blood T cell repertoires in COVID-19. Turning to the study itself: The study drew acute and convalescent COVID-19 samples from the United States, Italy and Spain. T cells, B-cell-depleted T cells, or PBMCs supplied cDNA or gDNA.

In the original workflow: Nucleated cell counts were estimated from reference gene primer amplification. Profiled with immunoSEQ multiplex PCR; TCRdb holds only in-frame clones, not every one. D and trimming come from the DNA, and the V and J calls and clone size come from that table. The sample carries some 300,000 clones, less than 90% recorded once. Enrolment of Seattle patients took place during active infection, and they were followed longitudinally. V was cut by 10 bases and J by 6 bases, with 13 bases left in between. The CDR3 length is 12 residues. Germline CDR1 is LNHDA and CDR2 is SQIVND (reference sequence).

The V and J genes are TRBV19 and TRBJ1-5, with D hard to call. The sample comprised peripheral blood. This receptor was taken from a woman between 65 and 79 years old with COVID-19, enrolled during active disease. The CDR3 DNA reads TGTGCCACTCAGACGGGTGGTCAGCCCCAGCATTTT. Translating it yields CATQTGGQPQHF.